Reported below is one T cell receptor beta chain. A quantity of roughly 0.5 to 1 ug RNA underwent reverse transcription using random hexamers. TCRdb fed the immunoSEQ multiplex PCR reads into MiXCR, producing one record per CDR3 protein. The table has 250,000 to 300,000 distinct CDR3 sequences, about 85% seen once; the top ten hold over 0.1%. The CDR3 runs 18 residues. Deletions cut 5 bases from V and 5 bases from J, with 28 bases between. Per the germline V gene, CDR1 is DFQATT and CDR2 is SNEGSKA (reference sequence). These data are taken from a study of CD8 T cells in Susac syndrome. This chain links TRBV20-1 with TRBJ1-5, with D maybe TRBD1 (5 bases). The sample comprised CD8+ T cells from PBMCs. The source of this sequence is a human donor with multiple sclerosis. The CDR3 nucleotides are TGCAGTGCTGACCAGAGGTTGAGCAGGGCGTCGAGTCATCAGCCCCAGCATTTT. It codes for CSADQRLSRASSHQPQHF.